This passage covers 9 T cell receptor beta chains from one sample sequenced in a study of T cells in Graves' hyperthyroidism and ophthalmopathy. Amplified TCR beta CDR3 regions derived from RNA transcripts. In the first-round RT-PCR of the TCR CDR3, the HTBI primer set was used. Using its own MiXCR run on the multiplex PCR reads, TCRdb lists one record per CDR3 protein. The repertoire holds 300,000 to 450,000 distinct CDR3 sequences, just under 25% seen once, with 70% to 75% in the top ten. Sequencing was performed on blood. Receptors originate from a man in his forties or fifties with Graves' hyperthyroidism.

The chain links TRBV11-2 to TRBJ2-1; possible D gene TRBD1, 5 bases. There are 17 residues in the CDR3. V was shortened by 0 bases and J by 7 bases, with 19 bases between the two germline ends. The germline V gene has CDR1 SGHAT and CDR2 FQNNGV. In nucleotides, the CDR3 is TGTGCCAGCAGCTTAGAGTGGGGCGAGACAGTGACGAATGAGCAGTTCTTC. Translation gives CASSLEWGETVTNEQFF. The variable domain in full, with the rest retrieved from reference TRBV11-2 and TRBJ2-1, is EAGVAQSPRYKIIEKRQSVAFWCNPISGHATLYWYQQILGQGPKLLIQFQNNGVVDDSQLPKDRFSAERLKGVDSTLKIQPAKLEDSAVYLCASSLEWGETVTNEQFFGPGTRLTVL.

The chain links TRBV6-6 to TRBJ2-7, with D perhaps TRBD2 (6 bases). CDR1 and CDR2 from the germline V gene are MNHNY and SVGAGI (reference sequence). Deletions cut 4 bases from V and 2 bases from J, with 15 bases between. The CDR3 is 15 residues long. The CDR3 region has the DNA TGTGCCAGCAGTTCCCGACTAGGGACCACCTACGAGCAGTACTTC. Its protein is CASSSRLGTTYEQYF.

In its sample, this clonotype was seen a few times. This chain connects TRBV6-1 to TRBJ1-4, with a possible D match to TRBD1 (5 bases). This CDR3 is built from 14 residues. The germline CDR1 and CDR2 sequences are MNHNS and SASEGT. Deletions cut 6 bases from V and 8 bases from J, with 16 bases between. The CDR3 DNA is TGTGCCAGCAGAGGGGATGAGGGTAGGGAAAAACTGTTTTTT. Its translation: CASRGDEGREKLFF.

This clonotype showed up many times. The chain uses TRBV7-3 and TRBJ2-3, with 7 bases aligning to TRBD1. The V segment lost 3 bases and the J segment 4 bases; nucleotides outside the gene matches: 1. The CDR3 is made up of 13 amino acids. Looked up from germline, CDR1 is SGHTA and CDR2 is FQGTGA. CDR3 nucleotide sequence: TGTGCCAGCAGCTTGGGACAGTCAGATACGCAGTATTTT. Translated: CASSLGQSDTQYF. Looking up the rest from reference TRBV7-3 and TRBJ2-3 gives the full variable domain: GAGVSQTPSNKVTEKGKYVELRCDPISGHTALYWYRQSLGQGPEFLIYFQGTGAADDSGLPNDRFFAVRPEGSVSTLKIQRTERGDSAVYLCASSLGQSDTQYFGPGTRLTVL.

A remark on this clonotype: One junction end disagrees with the germline gene, perhaps due to a read error. The chain carries TRBV5-1 and TRBJ2-3; D remains unclear. Per the germline V gene, CDR1 is SGHRS and CDR2 is YFSETQ. The CDR3 has 13 amino acids. CDR3 DNA sequence: TGCGCCAGCAGCTTGGGTAGCACAGATAGGCAGTATTTT. Translated: CASSLGSTDRQYF.

This clonotype has a handful of counts. The chain carries TRBV20-1 and TRBJ1-1; D gene ambiguous. The length of the CDR3 is 13 residues. Per the germline V gene, CDR1 is DFQATT and CDR2 is SNEGSKA (reference sequence). V gave up 3 bases and J gave up 1 base, with 9 bases separating them. CDR3 bases: TGCAGTGCTAGTCAACAGCAGAACACTGAAGCTTTCTTT. As protein: CSASQQQNTEAFF.

The chain combines TRBV6-1 with TRBJ2-3; 9 positions match TRBD2. This CDR3 has 16 amino acids. Germline V lookup: CDR1 MNHNS, CDR2 SASEGT. V lost 2 bases and J lost 3; bases outside the gene matches: 6. CDR3 sequence: CASSEMLAGLTDTQYF. The CDR3 DNA sequence: TGTGCCAGCAGTGAAATGCTAGCGGGACTTACAGATACGCAGTATTTT.

The V gene is TRBV20-1, the J gene TRBJ1-4; TRBD1 is a possible D gene (6 bases). This CDR3 spans 13 amino acids. Trimming stripped 6 bases from V and 7 bases from J, with 15 bases between. Germline CDR1 and CDR2: DFQATT and SNEGSKA (reference sequence). The chain's CDR3 is CSATRQAGEKLFF. The CDR3 nucleotides are TGCAGTGCCACGAGACAGGCGGGTGAAAAACTGTTTTTT.

This clonotype was detected ten times or more. This sequence joins TRBV18 and TRBJ2-5, with a weak D call TRBD2 (5 bases). V gave up 6 bases and J gave up 5 bases, with 16 bases separating them. CDR1 is KGHSH, CDR2 LQKENI, per germline. The CDR3 sequence is 14 residues long. The CDR3 region has the DNA TGTGCCAGCTCGGGCGCGACCCGAGGGGAGACCCAGTACTTC. Translating it yields CASSGATRGETQYF. The variable domain in full, with the rest retrieved from reference TRBV18 and TRBJ2-5, is NAGVMQNPRHLVRRRGQEARLRCSPMKGHSHVYWYRQLPEEGLKFMVYLQKENIIDESGMPKERFSAEFPKEGPSILRIQQVVRGDSAAYFCASSGATRGETQYFGPGTRLLVL.